This T cell receptor beta chain was captured in a study of blood T cell repertoires in COVID-19. Overall study context: Specimens from acute and convalescent COVID-19 originated in the United States, Italy and Spain.

Sequencing was performed with immunoSEQ multiplex PCR; in TCRdb, only in-frame clones are kept and a portion is missing. This sample has around 230,000 clones, with roughly 80% found just once. The CDR3 is made up of 12 amino acids. Trimming took off 0 bases at V and 4 bases at J, with 4 bases between the two ends. The germline V gene has CDR1 SGHRS and CDR2 YFSETQ. The clonotype originates from a woman aged 70 to 79 with active or convalescent COVID-19. This chain links TRBV5-1 with TRBJ1-1; D uncertain. The specimen sequenced was peripheral blood. In nucleotides, the CDR3 is TGCGCCAGCAGCTTGGGGCCCACTGAAGCTTTCTTT. It codes for CASSLGPTEAFF.